This T cell receptor (beta chain) was documented in a study of cytomegalovirus exposure and HLA in healthy donors. In its sample, this clone was seen once. The CDR3 is made up of 17 amino acids. Germline loops: CDR1 SGHAT, CDR2 FQNNGV. Between the trimmed V and J ends, which lost 3 bases and 0 bases, there was a span of 17 bases. A multiplex PCR was run with 60 Vbeta primers and 13 Jbeta primers. Sequencing was performed with immunoSEQ multiplex PCR; in TCRdb, only in-frame clones are kept and a portion is missing. The sample lists some 120,000 clones; about four fifths were seen once. The rearrangement uses TRBV11-2 and TRBJ1-2; possibly TRBD1 for D (5 bases). Sequenced input: PBMCs. The TCR comes from a man in his thirties or forties in good health and CMV-seropositive. CDR3 coding DNA: TGTGCCAGCAGCTTTGGTCGGGGGGTGACAGCTAACTATGGCTACACCTTC. This encodes CASSFGRGVTANYGYTF.